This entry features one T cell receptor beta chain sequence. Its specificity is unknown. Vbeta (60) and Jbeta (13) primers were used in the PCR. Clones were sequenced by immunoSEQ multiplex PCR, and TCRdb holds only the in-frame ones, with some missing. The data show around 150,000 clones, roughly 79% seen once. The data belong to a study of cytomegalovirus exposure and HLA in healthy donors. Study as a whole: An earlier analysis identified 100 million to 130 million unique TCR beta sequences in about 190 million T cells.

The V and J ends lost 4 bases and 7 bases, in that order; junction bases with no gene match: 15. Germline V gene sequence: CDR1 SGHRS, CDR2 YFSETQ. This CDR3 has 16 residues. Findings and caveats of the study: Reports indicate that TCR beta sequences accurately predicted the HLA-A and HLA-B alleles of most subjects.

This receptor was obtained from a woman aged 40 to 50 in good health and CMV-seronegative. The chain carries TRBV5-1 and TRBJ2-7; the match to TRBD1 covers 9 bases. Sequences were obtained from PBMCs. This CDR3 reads CASSLVGTGGWEEQYF. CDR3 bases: TGCGCCAGCAGCCTTGTGGGAACAGGGGGCTGGGAAGAGCAGTACTTC.